The present T cell receptor beta chain was sequenced within a study of blood T cell repertoires in COVID-19. This CDR3 spans 19 amino acids. Germline CDR1 SGHTA, CDR2 FQGNSA. V shed 5 bases and J 1 base; nucleotides not matched to a gene: 16. The assay was immunoSEQ multiplex PCR, and TCRdb's table has in-frame clones only and misses some. The repertoire consists of about 140,000 clones, with approximately 88% occurring once and the leading ten covering around 1.7%. This chain links TRBV7-2 with TRBJ2-1, with 8 bases fitting TRBD1. Sequencing input: peripheral blood. This sequence was found in a woman aged 45-65 years with acute or convalescent COVID-19. DNA for the CDR3: TGTGCCAGCAGCCCCAGACAGGGGTCATTCGAAAGGTCCTACAATGAGCAGTTCTTC. It specifies CASSPRQGSFERSYNEQFF.